This T cell receptor beta chain was recorded in a study of cytomegalovirus exposure and HLA in healthy donors. PCR used 60 Vbeta primers and 13 Jbeta primers. The data were produced by immunoSEQ multiplex PCR, yet TCRdb's version contains in-frame clones alone and is incomplete. The sample holds around 150,000 clones, around 75% seen once. A single count supports this clone. The V gene's germline CDR1 is SEHNR and CDR2 FQNEAQ (reference sequence). CDR3 length: 16 amino acids. V lost 5 bases to trimming and J lost 4 bases; unmatched junction nucleotides: 7. The sample comprised PBMCs. This clonotype originated in a human donor in good health. The V call is TRBV7-9, the J call TRBJ1-4, with 10 bases fitting TRBD1. The CDR3 sequence: CASSDRDRGGNEKLFF. In nucleotides, the CDR3 is TGTGCCAGCAGCGACCGGGACAGGGGAGGTAATGAAAAACTGTTTTTT.